What follows are 26 T cell receptor beta chains derived from one specimen sequenced in a study of control samples from healthy donors and cancer patients. Method: immunoSEQ multiplex PCR; TCRdb's copy keeps in-frame clones and lacks some. The table includes 150,000 to 200,000 clones, roughly 90% detected once. The source material was blood. These receptors were taken from a man aged 30 to 45 in good health.

The J gene is TRBJ2-7, the V gene TRBV6-5, with D possibly TRBD2 on 6 matching bases. V lost 2 bases to trimming and J lost 6 bases, with 20 bases between them. The CDR3 has 16 amino acids. Germline values: CDR1 MNHEY, CDR2 SVGAGI. The CDR3 nucleotides are TGTGCCAGCAGTTACAGGTGGACTGGTCAGGGAGGCGAGCAGTACTTC. It is translated as CASSYRWTGQGGEQYF.

V and J are TRBV19 and TRBJ1-2; the match to TRBD1 covers 7 bases. V shed 7 bases, J shed 4 bases, and the junction held 6 bases outside the gene matches. This CDR3 is built from 13 residues. The germline V gene encodes CDR1 LNHDA and CDR2 SQIVND (reference sequence). The CDR3 nucleotides are TGTGCCAGTATAAACAGGGGTAGCTATGGCTACACCTTC. Its translation: CASINRGSYGYTF.

This chain uses TRBV7-6 with TRBJ2-2; the D gene is possibly TRBD2 (5 bases). There are 15 residues in the CDR3. V gave up 2 bases and J gave up 6 bases, with 13 bases separating them. Germline V gene data show CDR1 as SGHVS and CDR2 as FNYEAQ. CDR3 sequence reads: CASSLIMRAAGELFF. For the CDR3, the DNA is TGTGCCAGCAGCTTAATTATGAGGGCAGCCGGGGAGCTGTTTTTT.

The chain carries TRBV2 and TRBJ2-1, with D possibly being TRBD1 or TRBD2 (6 bases each). The V end was cut by 11 bases, the J end by 2 bases, with 13 bases between. This CDR3 comprises 13 residues. The germline CDR1 and CDR2 sequences are SNHLY and FYNNEI. The CDR3 sequence: CAGRGEAYNEQFF. The CDR3 DNA follows: TGTGCCGGAAGGGGGGAAGCCTACAATGAGCAGTTCTTC.

This clone was seen a handful of times. Other DNA sequences of this sample code for an identical CDR3. The chain employs TRBV19 and TRBJ1-1; D is ambiguous. From germline, CDR1 is LNHDA and CDR2 SQIVND (reference sequence). The CDR3 extends over 13 amino acids. Deletions cut 3 bases from V and 2 bases from J, with 7 bases between. CDR3 nucleotide sequence: TGTGCCAGTAGTATCGGCGGTAACACTGAAGCTTTCTTT. Its protein product is CASSIGGNTEAFF.

The V gene is TRBV25-1, the J gene TRBJ1-1, with 7 bases identical to TRBD1. The CDR3 is 13 amino acids. The trim removed 5 bases at V and 7 bases at J, leaving 7 bases unmatched. Germline V lookup: CDR1 MGHDK, CDR2 SYGVNS. The DNA of the CDR3 is TGTGCCAGCAGTCCCAGGGGGGAGGGTGAAGCTTTCTTT. Amino acid sequence: CASSPRGEGEAFF.

This chain joins TRBV2 and TRBJ2-3; D not resolved. The CDR3 loop spans 12 amino acids. Trimming pared 6 bases from V and 5 bases from J, leaving 9 bases between. Germline V CDR1 and CDR2: SNHLY, FYNNEI. This CDR3 reads CASSSQLDTQYF. The DNA of the CDR3 is TGTGCCAGCAGCTCCCAGTTAGATACGCAGTATTTT.

V and J are TRBV6-4 and TRBJ2-2; D uncertain. The ends were cut back, 4 bases at V and 6 bases at J, with 6 bases in the middle. The CDR3 has 12 amino acids. CDR1 is MRHNA, CDR2 SNTAGT, per germline. CDR3 loop: CASSGSAGELFF. In DNA, the CDR3 is TGTGCCAGCAGTGGATCAGCCGGGGAGCTGTTTTTT.

This clone appeared once. V gene TRBV5-1 combines with J gene TRBJ2-7; 10 bases fit TRBD1. This CDR3 is 17 amino acids long. V gave up 2 bases and J gave up 2 bases; unmatched junction bases: 10. From germline, CDR1 is SGHRS and CDR2 YFSETQ. CDR3 protein: CASSLRTGTGVAYEQYF. CDR3 nucleotides: TGCGCCAGCAGCTTAAGAACCGGGACAGGGGTCGCCTACGAGCAGTACTTC.

The chain recombines TRBV7-9 with TRBJ1-4, with D possibly TRBD1 on 5 matching bases. The germline V gene has CDR1 SEHNR and CDR2 FQNEAQ (reference sequence). V was cut by 1 base and J by 8 bases, with 14 bases left in between. The CDR3 consists of 15 residues. The CDR3 here is CASSLGGTQTEKLFF. DNA of the CDR3: TGTGCCAGCAGCTTAGGCGGGACCCAGACGGAAAAACTGTTTTTT.

The gene calls are TRBV7-8 and TRBJ2-1, with 7 bases that match TRBD2. Germline CDR1 is SGHVS and CDR2 is FQNEAQ. With 4 bases clipped from V and 8 bases from J, the junction kept 14 bases outside the gene matches. The CDR3 extends over 16 amino acids. Written as DNA, the CDR3 is TGTGCCAGCAGCTCGTTAGCGTGGGAGGGCGGCTATGAGCAGTTCTTC. Amino acid sequence: CASSSLAWEGGYEQFF.

The chain has TRBV5-4 and TRBJ2-5; D perhaps matches TRBD1 (5 bases). The CDR3 extends over 15 amino acids. Germline lookup yields CDR1 SGHNT and CDR2 YYREEE (reference sequence). The V and J ends lost 2 bases and 5 bases respectively, with 16 bases between them. The CDR3 spells CASSFRRTTGETQYF. In DNA, the CDR3 is TGTGCCAGCAGCTTCCGGCGGACAACCGGGGAGACCCAGTACTTC. Variable domain in full (rest from reference TRBV5-4 and TRBJ2-5): ETGVTQSPTHLIKTRGQQVTLRCSSQSGHNTVSWYQQALGQGPQFIFQYYREEENGRGNFPPRFSGLQFPNYSSELNVNALELDDSALYLCASSFRRTTGETQYFGPGTRLLVL.

The chain links TRBV6-5 to TRBJ2-1; D may be TRBD2 (6 bases). V was shortened by 0 bases and J by 1 base, with 7 bases between the two germline ends. The CDR3 extends over 15 amino acids. In germline, CDR1 is MNHEY, CDR2 SVGAGI. The CDR3 sequence is CASSYSSGSYNEQFF. The DNA for the CDR3 is TGTGCCAGCAGTTACTCTAGCGGTTCCTACAATGAGCAGTTCTTC.

The CDR3 nucleotides are TGCGCCAGCAGCCAAGCCCGAATGATAGCGGGAGTAGCTGGGGCCAACGTCCTGACTTTC. Translated, it gives CASSQARMIAGVAGANVLTF. The chain recombines TRBV4-3 with TRBJ2-6; 9 nucleotides align to TRBD2. Trimming removed 1 base from V and 2 bases from J; junction bases left unmatched: 12. The CDR3 loop spans 20 amino acids. Germline values: CDR1 LGHNA, CDR2 YSLEER.

The chain joins TRBV29-1 to TRBJ2-1, with D possibly TRBD2 on 5 matching bases. Germline V gives CDR1 SQVTM, CDR2 ANQGSEA. This CDR3 is 10 amino acids long. V lost 7 bases, J lost 7 bases, and 8 bases lay in between. The CDR3 nucleotides are TGCAGCGCTGGCGGGAATGAGCAGTTCTTC. It is translated as CSAGGNEQFF.

The V and J genes are TRBV2 and TRBJ2-2; D is ambiguous. The ends were cut back, 1 base at V and 2 bases at J, with 5 bases in the middle. This CDR3 comprises 14 residues. CDR1 and CDR2 (germline): SNHLY, FYNNEI. CDR3 region: CASSEEINTGELFF. Here the CDR3 DNA reads TGTGCCAGCAGTGAAGAAATAAACACCGGGGAGCTGTTTTTT. The full variable domain, in which reference TRBV2 and TRBJ2-2 provide the parts outside the CDR3, is EPEVTQTPSHQVTQMGQEVILRCVPISNHLYFYWYRQILGQKVEFLVSFYNNEISEKSEIFDDQFSVERPDGSNFTLKIRSTKLEDSAMYFCASSEEINTGELFFGEGSRLTVL.

The V call is TRBV9, the J call TRBJ1-1; D ambiguous. The CDR3 spans 13 residues. Trimming took off 0 bases at V and 3 bases at J, with 6 bases between the two ends. Germline CDR1 SGDLS, CDR2 YYNGEE. Here the CDR3 DNA reads TGTGCCAGCAGCGTAGAGACATACACTGAAGCTTTCTTT. This encodes CASSVETYTEAFF.

This chain connects TRBV2 to TRBJ1-2; the D gene is possibly TRBD1 (5 bases). V gave up 8 bases and J gave up 2 bases, with 18 bases separating them. The CDR3 has 15 residues. Per germline, CDR1 SNHLY and CDR2 FYNNEI. The CDR3 nucleotides read TGTGCCAGCGCCTACTCACCGGGACCGAACTATGGCTACACCTTC. This sequence encodes CASAYSPGPNYGYTF.

The chain carries TRBV2 and TRBJ1-1, with TRBD1 matching 10 bases. The ends lost 2 bases at V and 8 bases at J; junction bases unmatched: 5. The CDR3 is made up of 14 amino acids. Looked up from germline, CDR1 is SNHLY and CDR2 is FYNNEI. The CDR3 loop reads CASSERWTGGEAFF. CDR3 nucleotide sequence: TGTGCCAGCAGTGAAAGGTGGACAGGGGGAGAAGCTTTCTTT.

Written as DNA, the CDR3 is TGTGCCAGCAGAATCTTGGAGGCTGGAAACACCATATATTTT. Its translation: CASRILEAGNTIYF. The genes are TRBV7-7 and TRBJ1-3; D gene ambiguous. The germline V and J ends were trimmed by 6 bases and 2 bases, with 11 bases remaining between them. The CDR3 covers 14 residues. Germline assignment: CDR1 SSHAT and CDR2 FNYEAQ (reference sequence).

This chain connects TRBV4-2 to TRBJ2-2; 9 bases are shared with TRBD2. This CDR3 has 20 amino acids. Germline V gene lookup returns CDR1 LGHNA and CDR2 YNFKEQ. V lost 1 base and J lost 2; bases outside the gene matches: 14. This chain's CDR3 is CASSQGVWGNSGRNTGELFF. In DNA form, the CDR3 reads TGTGCCAGCAGCCAAGGGGTTTGGGGGAATAGCGGGAGAAACACCGGGGAGCTGTTTTTT.

The chain couples TRBV7-2 to TRBJ1-2; D might be TRBD1 (5 bases). CDR3 length: 14 amino acids. V lost 7 bases and J 4 bases, leaving 16 bases between the germline ends. Germline-derived CDR1 and CDR2 are SGHTA and FQGNSA. The CDR3 region is CASIPGVPSYGYTF. CDR3 nucleotides: TGTGCCAGCATCCCGGGGGTACCCAGCTATGGCTACACCTTC. Drawing the rest from reference TRBV7-2 and TRBJ1-2, the complete variable domain is GAGVSQSPSNKVTEKGKDVELRCDPISGHTALYWYRQSLGQGLEFLIYFQGNSAPDKSGLPSDRFSAERTGGSVSTLTIQRTQQEDSAVYLCASIPGVPSYGYTFGSGTRLTVV.

The chain employs TRBV4-3 and TRBJ2-5; D perhaps matches TRBD2 (5 bases). Germline V gene lookup returns CDR1 LGHNA and CDR2 YSLEER. This CDR3 region has 14 residues. The V end lost 4 bases, the J end lost 5 bases, and 14 bases lay between the germline ends. CDR3 nucleotides: TGCGCCAGCAGCCGCCGTCAGCCGGGGGAGACCCAGTACTTC. Its protein product is CASSRRQPGETQYF.

The V call is TRBV4-3, the J call TRBJ1-5; D is unresolved. Germline loops: CDR1 LGHNA, CDR2 YSLEER. CDR3 length equals 15 residues. Trimming took 0 bases from V and 6 from J, leaving 12 bases between them. Written as DNA, the CDR3 is TGCGCCAGCAGCCAAGATACAGTGAGAGGTCAGCCCCAGCATTTT. It specifies CASSQDTVRGQPQHF.

The chain carries TRBV28 and TRBJ2-7; D is uncertain. Trimming took 0 bases from V and 5 from J, leaving 5 bases between them. The CDR3 has 12 amino acids. Germline CDR1 and CDR2: MDHEN and SYDVKM. The CDR3 sequence is CASSLWGNEQYF. CDR3 DNA sequence: TGTGCCAGCAGTTTATGGGGCAACGAGCAGTACTTC. Drawing the rest from reference TRBV28 and TRBJ2-7, the complete variable domain is DVKVTQSSRYLVKRTGEKVFLECVQDMDHENMFWYRQDPGLGLRLIYFSYDVKMKEKGDIPEGYSVSREKKERFSLILESASTNQTSMYLCASSLWGNEQYFGPGTRLTVT.

The chain links TRBV5-1 to TRBJ2-7; 11 bases fit TRBD1. The V gene end was trimmed by 0 bases and the J gene end by 7 bases; junction bases not matched to a gene: 9. There are 16 residues in the CDR3. CDR1 is SGHRS, CDR2 YFSETQ, per germline. This CDR3 reads CASSLAPGQGAREQYF. CDR3 sequence (DNA): TGCGCCAGCAGCTTGGCCCCAGGACAGGGGGCCCGGGAGCAGTACTTC.